The 21 T cell receptor beta chains given below trace back to one sample, sequenced in a study of beta chain features in type 1 diabetes. Study-level results: Type 1 diabetes patients had TCRB CDR3s that were shorter (moderately but significantly so) in all four CD4+ subsets.

Their cognate antigens are unknown. Isolated RNA was reverse transcribed in full, so expressed TCRB transcripts were sequenced. Generated by immunoSEQ multiplex PCR, the TCRdb table keeps only in-frame clones and is missing some. The data contain under 250,000 clones, around 14% of them seen just once; the ten biggest clones take up about 0.018%. The specimen sequenced was naive CD4+ T cells from blood. The receptors were gathered from a man aged 25 to 45 with type 1 diabetes.

This clone appeared a few times. The chain recombines TRBV5-1 with TRBJ1-2; D is ambiguous. CDR1 is SGHRS and CDR2 is YFSETQ in the germline V gene. The CDR3 contains 14 residues. The V end lost 0 bases, the J end lost 8 bases, and 14 bases lay between the germline ends. The CDR3 reads CASSLDGGSEGYTF. CDR3 in DNA: TGCGCCAGCAGCTTGGATGGAGGCTCGGAGGGCTACACCTTC.

This clone was counted only a few times. The V gene is TRBV30, the J gene TRBJ1-5; 7 bases match TRBD1. CDR3 size: 15 residues. Germline loops: CDR1 GTSNPN, CDR2 SVGIG (reference sequence). J lost 3 bases, V lost 0 bases, and 5 bases had no gene match. The DNA of the CDR3 is TGTGCCTGGAGTGTATGGGACAGACCCAATCAGCCCCAGCATTTT. It yields the protein CAWSVWDRPNQPQHF.

V is TRBV18 and J is TRBJ1-2; possible D gene TRBD1, 6 bases. This CDR3 spans 14 amino acids. V was trimmed by 4 bases and J by 4 bases, leaving 13 bases between them. Germline V gene data show CDR1 as KGHSH and CDR2 as LQKENI. Here the CDR3 DNA reads TGTGCCAGCTCACTGGAACAGGGTACCTATGGCTACACCTTC. Protein sequence: CASSLEQGTYGYTF.

The CDR3 sequence: CASSPDYRGTGELFF. CDR3 nucleotide sequence: TGTGCCAGCAGTCCAGACTACAGGGGGACCGGGGAGCTGTTTTTT. The chain combines TRBV27 with TRBJ2-2; TRBD1 matches 8 bases. The germline CDR1 and CDR2 sequences are MNHEY and SMNVEV (reference sequence). CDR3 length: 15 amino acids. The ends lost 5 bases at V and 5 bases at J; junction bases unmatched: 7.

This clone was picked up a small number of times. This chain uses TRBV7-2 with TRBJ2-2; D remains unclear. The CDR3 has 14 amino acids. V lost 5 bases and J lost 1, with 8 bases in between. Per the germline V gene, CDR1 is SGHTA and CDR2 is FQGNSA. The CDR3 sequence: CASSRTENTGELFF. CDR3 bases: TGTGCCAGCAGCCGAACAGAGAACACCGGGGAGCTGTTTTTT.

The rearrangement uses TRBV30 and TRBJ2-7; no clear D. The germline V gene has CDR1 GTSNPN and CDR2 SVGIG (reference sequence). With 2 bases removed from V and 6 bases from J, the gap between germline ends came to 8 bases. The CDR3 runs to 11 residues. The CDR3 DNA is TGTGCCTGGAGTACCAGTGCCGAGCAGTACTTC. Its protein is CAWSTSAEQYF. Full variable domain (remainder filled in from reference TRBV30 and TRBJ2-7): SQTIHQWPATLVQPVGSPLSLECTVEGTSNPNLYWYRQAAGRGLQLLFYSVGIGQISSEVPQNLSASRPQDRQFILSSKKLLLSDSGFYLCAWSTSAEQYFGPGTRLTVT.

The chain has TRBV11-3 and TRBJ1-2, with a tentative D call TRBD1 (5 bases). This CDR3 region has 13 residues. The germline CDR1 and CDR2 sequences are SGHNT and YENEEA. Trimming removed 5 bases at V and 4 bases at J, with 11 bases between. CDR3 nucleotides: TGTGCCAGCAGCCCCTTGGGGGGCTATGGCTACACCTTC. The encoded protein is CASSPLGGYGYTF. Full variable domain (missing parts from reference TRBV11-3 and TRBJ1-2): EAGVVQSPRYKIIEKKQPVAFWCNPISGHNTLYWYLQNLGQGPELLIRYENEEAVDDSQLPKDRFSAERLKGVDSTLKIQPAELGDSAVYLCASSPLGGYGYTFGSGTRLTVV.

V gene TRBV4-1 combines with J gene TRBJ2-7, with 10 bases that match TRBD1. This CDR3 has 17 residues. The trim removed 0 bases at V and 3 bases at J, leaving 8 bases unmatched. CDR1 and CDR2 from the germline V gene are MGHRA and YSYEKL. Here the CDR3 reads CASSQDSGGQGYYEQYF. CDR3 in DNA: TGCGCCAGCAGCCAAGATTCCGGGGGACAGGGGTACTACGAGCAGTACTTC.

The table lists this clone with a few counts. CDR3 residues: CAISEEANTEAFF. In nucleotides, the CDR3 is TGTGCCATCAGTGAGGAGGCAAACACTGAAGCTTTCTTT. The J gene is TRBJ1-1, the V gene TRBV10-3; D unclear. From germline, CDR1 is ENHRY and CDR2 SYGVKD. The V end lost 2 bases, the J end lost 2 bases, and 6 bases lay between the germline ends. The CDR3 loop spans 13 amino acids.

This clone showed up just a few times. This chain uses TRBV18 with TRBJ2-3; 9 bases agree with TRBD2. Germline V gene sequence: CDR1 KGHSH, CDR2 LQKENI. The V gene end was trimmed by 6 bases and the J gene end by 2 bases; junction bases not matched to a gene: 6. This CDR3 is built from 15 residues. CDR3 region: CASSLAGGFTDTQYF. The CDR3 coding sequence is TGTGCCAGCTCCCTCGCGGGGGGGTTCACAGATACGCAGTATTTT.

The rearrangement joins TRBV7-2 to TRBJ2-4; D possibly corresponds to TRBD1 (6 bases). V gave up 3 bases and J gave up 1 base, with 10 bases separating them. The CDR3 covers 15 residues. Germline V gene lookup returns CDR1 SGHTA and CDR2 FQGNSA. The DNA of the CDR3 is TGTGCCAGCAGCTTCAGGCAGGGGGCCAAAAACATTCAGTACTTC. This translates into CASSFRQGAKNIQYF. Together with reference TRBV7-2 and TRBJ2-4, the CDR3 gives the full variable domain: GAGVSQSPSNKVTEKGKDVELRCDPISGHTALYWYRQSLGQGLEFLIYFQGNSAPDKSGLPSDRFSAERTGGSVSTLTIQRTQQEDSAVYLCASSFRQGAKNIQYFGAGTRLSVL.

V and J are TRBV9 and TRBJ2-2; 11 positions agree with TRBD1. J gave up 3 bases and V 0 bases, and 4 bases lay outside the gene matches. In germline, CDR1 is SGDLS, CDR2 YYNGEE. The CDR3 has 17 amino acids. This CDR3 is CASSVDPGQGDTGELFF. In DNA form, the CDR3 reads TGTGCCAGCAGCGTAGACCCGGGACAGGGGGACACCGGGGAGCTGTTTTTT.

The table lists this clone with a few counts. The chain carries TRBV5-4 and TRBJ2-5; 8 nucleotides align to TRBD1. CDR1 and CDR2 (germline): SGHNT, YYREEE (reference sequence). This CDR3 region has 13 residues. The V gene end was trimmed by 4 bases and the J gene end by 4 bases; junction bases not matched to a gene: 3. CDR3 sequence reads: CASSPQGGETQYF. CDR3 bases: TGTGCCAGCAGCCCACAGGGGGGAGAGACCCAGTACTTC.

The chain recombines TRBV7-2 with TRBJ2-3; possibly TRBD1 for D (5 bases). CDR1 is SGHTA, CDR2 FQGNSA, per germline. The CDR3 length is 15 residues. Trimming took 1 base from V and 0 from J, leaving 8 bases between them. CDR3 residues: CASSLGGLSTDTQYF. In DNA form, the CDR3 reads TGTGCCAGCAGCTTAGGGGGCCTTAGCACAGATACGCAGTATTTT.

The V gene is TRBV5-1, the J gene TRBJ1-1, with TRBD1 matching over 8 bases. V dropped 4 bases and J dropped 3; count of bases not matched to a gene: 8. Germline values: CDR1 SGHRS, CDR2 YFSETQ. The CDR3 spans 15 residues. The CDR3 here is CASSPQTGADTEAFF. In DNA form, the CDR3 reads TGCGCCAGCAGCCCGCAGACAGGGGCGGACACTGAAGCTTTCTTT.

There are a few counts of this clone. The chain couples TRBV30 to TRBJ1-2; 7 positions match TRBD1. Germline CDR1 GTSNPN, CDR2 SVGIG (reference sequence). The V gene end was trimmed by 1 base and the J gene end by 4 bases; junction bases not matched to a gene: 6. CDR3 length: 14 amino acids. CDR3 in DNA: TGTGCCTGGAGTGAGGCGACAGGGCGCTATGGCTACACCTTC. Translation gives CAWSEATGRYGYTF.

Regarding this clone: This specimen includes other DNA sequences encoding the same CDR3. The chain recombines TRBV15 with TRBJ2-1, with D maybe TRBD2 (5 bases). The CDR3 contains 15 residues. Trimming left V 1 base short and J 0 bases short, with 7 bases between. Germline V lookup: CDR1 LNHNV, CDR2 YYDKDF (reference sequence). The CDR3 region is CATSRGGSSYNEQFF. The CDR3 DNA sequence: TGTGCCACCAGCAGAGGAGGGAGCTCCTACAATGAGCAGTTCTTC.

This clone was recorded a few times. The rearrangement joins TRBV7-2 to TRBJ1-5, with D hard to call. This CDR3 is built from 14 residues. V was trimmed by 0 bases and J by 5 bases, leaving 8 bases between them. Germline CDR1 reads SGHTA; CDR2 reads FQGNSA. As DNA, the CDR3 is TGTGCCAGCAGCTTAGCCGGCGGAGATCAGCCCCAGCATTTT. It is translated as CASSLAGGDQPQHF. Combining the CDR3 with reference TRBV7-2 and TRBJ1-5 gives the whole variable domain GAGVSQSPSNKVTEKGKDVELRCDPISGHTALYWYRQSLGQGLEFLIYFQGNSAPDKSGLPSDRFSAERTGGSVSTLTIQRTQQEDSAVYLCASSLAGGDQPQHFGDGTRLSIL.

This clone was observed a few times. CDR3 amino acids: CASSHPGQGNTGELFF. The CDR3 DNA is TGTGCCAGTAGCCATCCGGGACAGGGGAACACCGGGGAGCTGTTTTTT. The rearrangement links TRBV19 to TRBJ2-2, with TRBD1 matching 9 bases. The CDR3 totals 16 residues. The V gene's germline CDR1 is LNHDA and CDR2 SQIVND (reference sequence). The ends lost 6 bases at V and 1 base at J; junction bases unmatched: 6.

This clone was counted only a few times. The chain is built from TRBV7-2 and TRBJ2-7, with a weak D call TRBD1 (7 bases). CDR1 is SGHTA, CDR2 FQGNSA, per germline. The V end was cut by 4 bases, the J end by 0 bases, with 10 bases between. The CDR3 contains 14 residues. CDR3 region: CASSSQGGSYEQYF. The CDR3, as DNA: TGTGCCAGCAGCTCCCAGGGGGGCTCCTACGAGCAGTACTTC.

V is TRBV29-1 and J is TRBJ2-1, with unresolved D. The CDR3 has 11 amino acids. Germline CDR1 SQVTM, CDR2 ANQGSEA. V was shortened by 3 bases and J by 7 bases, with 7 bases between the two germline ends. CDR3 protein: CSVDARNEQFF. CDR3 in DNA: TGCAGCGTTGATGCCCGGAATGAGCAGTTCTTC.